One TCR beta chain is described in this entry. This clonotype was observed at least ten times. Its specific antigen is unknown. Base-call qualities are not available, and no considerably larger clone is one nucleotide away. A patient counted as having stable hyperthyroidism if there was no progression to ophthalmopathy within 18 months of follow-up. Hyperthyroidism patients were newly diagnosed, with disease duration under 2 months, and aged 18 to 65 years. Anyone with other autoimmune diseases, uncontrolled infections, pregnancy or lactation was excluded from the study. Clinical symptoms, serum thyroxine, TRAb, thyroid ultrasound and orbital computed tomography formed the basis of the diagnosis. PBMCs were isolated from around 10 ml of fresh peripheral blood by Ficoll-Paque density gradient centrifugation. Trizol reagent was used to extract the total RNA, and its quality was then checked on an Agilent 2100 Bioanalyzer.

For repertoire sequencing, the TCR beta CDR3 regions were amplified from RNA transcripts. A first-round RT-PCR used HTBI primers with the Qiagen OneStep RT-PCR kit, followed by a second-round multiplex PCR, size selection and purification. The libraries underwent paired-end sequencing with 100 bp reads on an Illumina HiSeq2000. Per the source publication's procedure: Reads were processed with SOAPnuke, discarding reads with adapters, uncalled bases, mean Phred below 15, or no exact constant-primer or identifier match. COPE v1.2.5 was used to merge the high-quality paired reads. Clonotypes were defined as unique nucleotide sequences and were aligned to IMGT TRB V, D and J references using MiTCR v1.1. Only V-J combinations with frequency above 0.0001 were analysed, covering around 99% of repertoires. A TCR clonal expansion and chaos score per V-J combination was defined as the ratio of F50 clonal expansion to chaos observed in the TCRdist matrix. Welch's t-statistics and random forest were used to narrow the features down to 13 V-J combinations, which were then fed into a naive Bayes classifier. Thyroid-blood repertoire similarity was quantified with the Morisita-Horn index. TCRdb ran its own pipeline on the public reads, namely fastp trimming at Q25 and MiXCR clone calling, and kept in-frame beta chains. CDR3 protein duplicates are merged, each entry listing the most common genes and DNA. It is TCRdb's table, rather than the study itself, that gives the V and J calls and clone size. In all, the sample holds 680,000 or so distinct CDR3 sequences, and around a fifth of those were seen once. The biggest ten clones account for more than 5.5% of the sample.

This sample was taken from a study of Graves' ophthalmopathy and Graves' hyperthyroidism (dated by TCRdb to 2016 to 2018). In the study overall: Peripheral blood was collected before any treatment was given, at the time of initial diagnosis. The 95 to 100 discovery patients were randomly divided into training and test sets at a 7:3 ratio. To explore V-J signatures distinguishing ophthalmopathy from hyperthyroidism, a discovery set of 100 patients (around 44 ophthalmopathy, roughly 55 stable hyperthyroidism) was enrolled. In total, some 140 blood samples were TCR-sequenced: under 45 ophthalmopathy, some 72 hyperthyroidism and around 17 hyperthyroidism-to-ophthalmopathy patients. For independent validation, a separate cohort was made up of 18 hyperthyroidism patients plus 17 patients who later progressed from hyperthyroidism to ophthalmopathy. In roughly 6 hyperthyroidism patients, T-cell repertoires of thyroid tissue and blood were compared. To tell Graves' ophthalmopathy apart from Graves' hyperthyroidism, and to predict which patients would progress to ophthalmopathy, the study relied on TCR beta repertoire signatures. Following sampling, methimazole starting at 30 mg daily was administered to hyperthyroidism patients, and high-dose intravenous methylprednisolone was administered to ophthalmopathy patients.

Results the study describes overall, beyond this receptor: The 13-signature model separated ophthalmopathy from stable hyperthyroidism with roughly 90% sensitivity and 81.08% specificity in cross-validation, and 80%/75% in the test set. Sample size was not statistically predetermined, and group allocation was not concealed from the investigators. Most of the expanded thyroid clonotypes with a frequency above 0.001 were also detected in blood, and it was suggested that the thyroid immune response may be reflected by blood repertoires. In validation, the model predicted ophthalmopathy progression with roughly 68% sensitivity and around 72% specificity; roughly 11 predicted patients were CT-confirmed with GO in a median of approximately 6.5 months.

The sequenced sample was peripheral blood. The sequence derives from a woman aged 18-30 years with stable Graves' hyperthyroidism. Some clones in this sample may be carry-over from other donors' samples. Donor details come from another sample of the same person, matched by shared clones.

The CDR3 here reads CASSESGGERQPQHF. The DNA reads as follows: TGTGCCAGCAGTGAATCGGGGGGGGAAAGGCAGCCCCAGCATTTT. Recombination linked TRBV2 to TRBJ1-5; a tentative D match to TRBD1 spans 5 bases. Inclusive of the bounding cysteine and phenylalanine, the CDR3 is 15 residues long. The read is trimmed to its CDR3 DNA, 45 bases read in frame from base 1. The germline V gene yields SNHLY for CDR1 and FYNNEI for CDR2. V is cut by 2 bases and J by 7 bases, and the space between the germline ends is 15 bases.